The 5 T cell receptor beta chains below were found in one sample sequenced in a study of shared T cell receptors in the human thymus. The method was immunoSEQ multiplex PCR; TCRdb's version includes in-frame clones alone and lacks a portion of them. The sample includes around 730,000 clones, 80% to 90% seen only once; the top ten take around 0.0099%. This sample also appeared in a second study, on human thymus T cells.

Sequenced material: thymocytes. All receptors derive from a girl less than two years old with a congenital heart defect.

The rearrangement links TRBV5-1 to TRBJ2-5; TRBD1 matches 10 bases. The end of the DNA is better explained by TRBJ2-7, so the J call may be wrong. CDR1 and CDR2 from the germline V gene are SGHRS and YFSETQ. The CDR3 is 20 amino acids. The CDR3 region has the DNA TGCGCCAGCAGCGGAGACAGGGGGCCTGTTTCTCACTCCCCGTCCTACGAGCAGTACTTC. It encodes CASSGDRGPVSHSPSYEQYF.

The rearrangement joins TRBV7-9 to TRBJ1-2; D call uncertain. From germline, CDR1 is SEHNR and CDR2 FQNEAQ (reference sequence). Trimming removed 3 bases at V and 6 bases at J, with 26 bases between. The CDR3 spans 18 residues. CDR3 sequence reads: CASSFYTARREVKDGYTF. In DNA, the CDR3 is TGTGCCAGCAGCTTTTATACGGCCCGCCGAGAGGTAAAGGATGGCTACACCTTC.

The chain joins TRBV7-5 to TRBJ2-7; TRBD1 is the table's D call, not checked against the DNA. TRBV7-5 is classified as a pseudogene. This CDR3 is 14 amino acids long. CDR3 nucleotides: TGTGCCAGAAGTCGCCAGGGATTGTCTTTCGAGCAGTACTTC. Residues: CARSRQGLSFEQYF.

The CDR3 loop reads CASSQDELDFLSGNTIYF. CDR3 nucleotide sequence: TGTGCCAGCAGCCAAGATGAGCTGGACTTCCTCTCTGGAAACACCATATATTTT. V is TRBV14 and J is TRBJ1-3, with D hard to call. Germline CDR1 is SGHDN and CDR2 is FVKESK. This CDR3 contains 18 residues. V was clipped by 0 bases and J by 0 bases, with 15 bases between them.

The chain carries TRBV4-1 and TRBJ2-5; 9 bases fit TRBD1. The J call may not be correct, given that the DNA end is closer to TRBJ2-7. The CDR3 contains 17 residues. Germline CDR1 reads MGHRA; CDR2 reads YSYEKL. The DNA of the CDR3 is TGCGCCAGCAGCCAAGGGGGAACCGGGACAGGGATATACGAGCAGTACTTC. It encodes CASSQGGTGTGIYEQYF.